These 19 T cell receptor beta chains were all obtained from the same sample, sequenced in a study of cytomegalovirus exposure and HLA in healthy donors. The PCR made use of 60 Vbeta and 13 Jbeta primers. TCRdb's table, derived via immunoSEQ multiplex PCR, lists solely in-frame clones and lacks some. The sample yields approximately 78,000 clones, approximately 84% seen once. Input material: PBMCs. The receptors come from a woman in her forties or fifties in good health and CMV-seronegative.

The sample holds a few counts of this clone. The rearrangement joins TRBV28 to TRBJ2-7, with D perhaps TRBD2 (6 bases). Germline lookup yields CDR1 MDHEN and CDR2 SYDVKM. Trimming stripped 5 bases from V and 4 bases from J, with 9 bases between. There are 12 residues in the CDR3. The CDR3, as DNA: TGTGCCAGCAGTACTCGGGGGTACGAGCAGTACTTC. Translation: CASSTRGYEQYF.

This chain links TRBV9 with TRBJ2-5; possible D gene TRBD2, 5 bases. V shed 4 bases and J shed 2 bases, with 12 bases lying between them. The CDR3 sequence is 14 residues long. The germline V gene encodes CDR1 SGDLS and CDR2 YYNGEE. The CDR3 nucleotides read TGTGCCAGCAGCCAGGAAACTAGTCAAGAGACCCAGTACTTC. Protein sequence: CASSQETSQETQYF.

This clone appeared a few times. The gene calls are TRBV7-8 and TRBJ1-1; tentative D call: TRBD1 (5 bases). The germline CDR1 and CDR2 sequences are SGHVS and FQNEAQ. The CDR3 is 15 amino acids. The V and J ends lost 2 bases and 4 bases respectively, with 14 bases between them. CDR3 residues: CASSLFAGSTTEAFF. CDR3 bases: TGTGCCAGCAGCTTATTCGCAGGGTCCACCACTGAAGCTTTCTTT.

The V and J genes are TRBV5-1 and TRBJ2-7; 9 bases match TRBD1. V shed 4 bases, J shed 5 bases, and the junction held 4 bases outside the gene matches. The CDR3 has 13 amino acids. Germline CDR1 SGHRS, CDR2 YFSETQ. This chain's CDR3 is CASSQDRGHEQYF. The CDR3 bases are TGCGCCAGCAGCCAGGACAGGGGCCACGAGCAGTACTTC. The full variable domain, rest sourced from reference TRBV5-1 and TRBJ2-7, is KAGVTQTPRYLIKTRGQQVTLSCSPISGHRSVSWYQQTPGQGLQFLFEYFSETQRNKGNFPGRFSGRQFSNSRSEMNVSTLELGDSALYLCASSQDRGHEQYFGPGTRLTVT.

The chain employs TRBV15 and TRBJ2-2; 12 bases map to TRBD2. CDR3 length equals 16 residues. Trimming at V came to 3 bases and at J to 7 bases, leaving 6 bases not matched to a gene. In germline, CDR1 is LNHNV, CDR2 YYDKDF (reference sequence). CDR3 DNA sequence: TGTGCCACCAGCAGGAGACTAGCGGGAGCGGTCGGGGAGCTGTTTTTT. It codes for CATSRRLAGAVGELFF.

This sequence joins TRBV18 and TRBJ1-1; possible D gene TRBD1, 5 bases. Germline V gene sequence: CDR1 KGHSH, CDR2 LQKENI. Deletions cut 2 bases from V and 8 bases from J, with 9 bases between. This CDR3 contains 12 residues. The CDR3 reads CASSPKDREAFF. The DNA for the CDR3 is TGTGCCAGCTCACCAAAAGACAGAGAAGCTTTCTTT.

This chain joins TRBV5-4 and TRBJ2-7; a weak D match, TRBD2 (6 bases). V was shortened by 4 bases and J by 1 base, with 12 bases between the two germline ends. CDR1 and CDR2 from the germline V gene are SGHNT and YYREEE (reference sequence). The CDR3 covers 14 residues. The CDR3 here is CASSPGTGSYEQYF. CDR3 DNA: TGTGCCAGCAGCCCCGGGACTGGTTCCTACGAGCAGTACTTC.

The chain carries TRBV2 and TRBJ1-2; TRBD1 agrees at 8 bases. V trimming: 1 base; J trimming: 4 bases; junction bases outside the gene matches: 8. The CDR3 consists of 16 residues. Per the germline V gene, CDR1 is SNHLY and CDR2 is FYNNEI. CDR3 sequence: CASSEGTGGRLYGYTF. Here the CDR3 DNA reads TGTGCCAGCAGTGAAGGCACAGGGGGACGACTCTATGGCTACACCTTC.

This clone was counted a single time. CDR3 nucleotides: TGTGCCAGCAGCTTTGGGGGGGCTCGGAACACTGAAGCTTTCTTT. Amino acids: CASSFGGARNTEAFF. The chain has TRBV5-6 and TRBJ1-1; D is perhaps TRBD1 (6 bases). V was clipped by 2 bases and J by 1 base, with 12 bases between them. CDR3 length: 15 amino acids. Germline V gene lookup returns CDR1 SGHDT and CDR2 YYEEEE. Drawing the rest from reference TRBV5-6 and TRBJ1-1, the complete variable domain is DAGVTQSPTHLIKTRGQQVTLRCSPKSGHDTVSWYQQALGQGPQFIFQYYEEEERQRGNFPDRFSGHQFPNYSSELNVNALLLGDSALYLCASSFGGARNTEAFFGQGTRLTVV.

CDR3 protein: CASSNGQAYEQYF. The CDR3 DNA reads as TGTGCCAGCAGCAACGGACAGGCCTACGAGCAGTACTTC. The J gene is TRBJ2-7, the V gene TRBV27; 7 bases fit TRBD1. The trim removed 6 bases at V and 2 bases at J, leaving 4 bases unmatched. CDR1 is MNHEY and CDR2 is SMNVEV in the germline V gene (reference sequence). The CDR3 totals 13 residues.

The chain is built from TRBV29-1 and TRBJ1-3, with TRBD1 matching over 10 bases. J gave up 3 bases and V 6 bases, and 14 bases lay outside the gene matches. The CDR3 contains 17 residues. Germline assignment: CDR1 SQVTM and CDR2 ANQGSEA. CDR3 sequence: CSVDGQGDSEGGNTIYF. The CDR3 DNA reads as TGCAGCGTCGACGGACAGGGGGATTCGGAGGGTGGAAACACCATATATTTT.

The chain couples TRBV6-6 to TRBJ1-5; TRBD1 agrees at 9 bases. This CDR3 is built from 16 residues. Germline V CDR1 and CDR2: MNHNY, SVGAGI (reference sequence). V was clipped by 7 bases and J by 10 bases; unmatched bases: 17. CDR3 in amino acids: CASNDSPQGASKPQHF. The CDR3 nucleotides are TGTGCCAGCAATGATAGCCCACAGGGGGCTAGCAAACCCCAGCATTTT.

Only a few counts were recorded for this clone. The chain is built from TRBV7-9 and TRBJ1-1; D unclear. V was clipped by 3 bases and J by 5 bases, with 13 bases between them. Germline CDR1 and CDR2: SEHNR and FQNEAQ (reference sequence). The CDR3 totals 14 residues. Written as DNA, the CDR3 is TGTGCCAGCAGCTTTCACGTGGAGAGGACTGAAGCTTTCTTT. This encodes CASSFHVERTEAFF.

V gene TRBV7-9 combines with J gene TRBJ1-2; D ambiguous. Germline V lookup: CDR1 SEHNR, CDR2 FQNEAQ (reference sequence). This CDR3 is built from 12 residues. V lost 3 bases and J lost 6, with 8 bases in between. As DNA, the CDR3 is TGTGCCAGCAGCTTCAGACTGGATGGCTACACCTTC. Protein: CASSFRLDGYTF.

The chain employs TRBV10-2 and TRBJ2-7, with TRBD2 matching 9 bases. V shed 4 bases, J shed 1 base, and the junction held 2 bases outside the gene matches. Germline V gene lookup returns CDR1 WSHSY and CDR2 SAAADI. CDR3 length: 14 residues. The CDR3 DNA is TGCGCCAGCAGTGCTAGCGGGATTTCCTACGAGCAGTACTTC. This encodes CASSASGISYEQYF.

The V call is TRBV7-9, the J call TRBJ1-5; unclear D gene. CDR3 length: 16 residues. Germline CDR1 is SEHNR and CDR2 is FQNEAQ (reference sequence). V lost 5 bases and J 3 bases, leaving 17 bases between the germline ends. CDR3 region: CASSDPLTATNQPQHF. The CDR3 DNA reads TGTGCCAGCAGCGATCCACTCACAGCTACCAATCAGCCCCAGCATTTT.

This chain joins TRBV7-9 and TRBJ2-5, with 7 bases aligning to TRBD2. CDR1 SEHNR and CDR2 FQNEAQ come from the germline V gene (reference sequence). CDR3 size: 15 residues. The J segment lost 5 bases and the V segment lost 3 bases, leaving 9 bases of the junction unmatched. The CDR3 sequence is CASSFLLGGEETQYF. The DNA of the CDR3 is TGTGCCAGCAGCTTCCTGCTGGGGGGGGAGGAGACCCAGTACTTC.

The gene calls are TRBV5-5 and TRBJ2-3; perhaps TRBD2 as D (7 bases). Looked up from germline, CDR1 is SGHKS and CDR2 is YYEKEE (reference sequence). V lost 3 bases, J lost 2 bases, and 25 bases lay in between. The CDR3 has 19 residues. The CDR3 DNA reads TGTGCCAGCAGCTCCCGGCGGCCCCGGGGGGCTGGGGACACAGATACGCAGTATTTT. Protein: CASSSRRPRGAGDTDTQYF.

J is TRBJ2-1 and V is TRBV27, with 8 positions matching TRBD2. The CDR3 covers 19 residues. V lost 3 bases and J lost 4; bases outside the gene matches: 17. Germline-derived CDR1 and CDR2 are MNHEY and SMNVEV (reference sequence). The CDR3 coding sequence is TGTGCCAGCAGTTTTTCCTCGGGGGCCCTGGGACTAGTTTACAATGAGCAGTTCTTC. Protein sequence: CASSFSSGALGLVYNEQFF.